Detailed here is one T cell receptor beta chain. The sample is drawn from a study of T cells in Graves' hyperthyroidism and ophthalmopathy. The V and J ends lost 4 bases and 4 bases respectively, with 7 bases between them. In germline, CDR1 is SNHLY, CDR2 FYNNEI. The CDR3 consists of 12 residues. Amplified TCR beta CDR3 regions derived from RNA transcripts. RT-PCR in the first round (using the HTBI primer set) targeted the TCR CDR3. TCRdb re-analysed the multiplex PCR reads in MiXCR, keeping a single row per CDR3 protein. The table has about 570,000 distinct CDR3 sequences, under 60% seen once. The source of this sequence is an adult woman with Graves' disease, either hyperthyroidism or ophthalmopathy (not recorded which). V is TRBV2 and J is TRBJ2-5, with D tentatively TRBD2 (6 bases). Material: peripheral blood or thyroid tissue (not recorded which). The CDR3 coding sequence is TGTGCCAGCAGTGGGACTATAGAGACCCAGTACTTC. As protein: CASSGTIETQYF.